This TCR beta chain was profiled in a study of early T cells in non-severe SARS-CoV-2 infection. Study information: The authors sequenced bulk RNA from unsorted whole blood, leaving chains unpaired.

TCRdb redid the calling of the 5' RACE reads with MiXCR, one entry per CDR3 protein. The top ten hold about 3% of the sample, which has 46,000 or so distinct CDR3 sequences, about 4% seen once. Sequencing used whole blood. This clonotype was sampled from an adult who was a healthcare worker with PCR-confirmed SARS-CoV-2 infection or an uninfected control (not recorded which).

In nucleotides, the CDR3 is TGTGCCAGCAGCAGGACTAGCGGAGTAAACAATGAGCAGTTCTTC. Translated: CASSRTSGVNNEQFF. V and J are TRBV7-9 and TRBJ2-1; 10 positions agree with TRBD2. In germline, CDR1 is SEHNR, CDR2 FQNEAQ (reference sequence). The ends lost 5 bases at V and 5 bases at J; junction bases unmatched: 6. The CDR3 length is 15 residues.